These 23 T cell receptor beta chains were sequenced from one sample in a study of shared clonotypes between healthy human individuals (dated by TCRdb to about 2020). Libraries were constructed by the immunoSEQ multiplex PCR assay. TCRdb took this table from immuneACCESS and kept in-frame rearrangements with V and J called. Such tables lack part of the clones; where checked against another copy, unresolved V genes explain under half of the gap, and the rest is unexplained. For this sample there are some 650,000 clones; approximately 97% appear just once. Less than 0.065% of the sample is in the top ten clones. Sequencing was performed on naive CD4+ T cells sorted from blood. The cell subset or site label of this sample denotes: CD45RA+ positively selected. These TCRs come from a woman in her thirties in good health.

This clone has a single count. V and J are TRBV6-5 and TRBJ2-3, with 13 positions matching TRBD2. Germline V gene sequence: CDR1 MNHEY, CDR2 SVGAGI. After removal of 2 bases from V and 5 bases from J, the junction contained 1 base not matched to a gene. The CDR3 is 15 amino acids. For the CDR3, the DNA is TGTGCCAGCAGTTACGGACTAGCGGGAGTAGATACGCAGTATTTT. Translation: CASSYGLAGVDTQYF.

As DNA, the CDR3 is TGTGCCAGCAGCAAAGGGGGAGGTGGCTACACCTTC. Translation: CASSKGGGGYTF. This chain uses TRBV21-1 with TRBJ1-2. TRBV21-1 is a pseudogene. The CDR3 has 12 residues.

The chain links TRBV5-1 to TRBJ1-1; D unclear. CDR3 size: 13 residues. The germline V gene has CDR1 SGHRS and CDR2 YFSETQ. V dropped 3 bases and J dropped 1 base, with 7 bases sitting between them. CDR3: CASSWKSNTEAFF. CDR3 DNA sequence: TGCGCCAGCAGCTGGAAATCGAACACTGAAGCTTTCTTT.

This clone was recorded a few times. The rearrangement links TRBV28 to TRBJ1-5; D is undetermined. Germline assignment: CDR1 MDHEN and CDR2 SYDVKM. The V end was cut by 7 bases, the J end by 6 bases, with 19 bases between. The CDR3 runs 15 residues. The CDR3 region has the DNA TGTGCCAGCACCCCGAAGGGATCATGGGGTCAGCCCCAGCATTTT. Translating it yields CASTPKGSWGQPQHF.

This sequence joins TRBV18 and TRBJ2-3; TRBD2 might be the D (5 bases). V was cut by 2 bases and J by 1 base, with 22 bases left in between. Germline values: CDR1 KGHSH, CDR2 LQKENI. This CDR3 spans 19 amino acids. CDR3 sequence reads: CASSPLFLRAGHGTDTQYF. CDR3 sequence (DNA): TGTGCCAGCTCACCATTGTTCCTGCGGGCGGGCCATGGCACAGATACGCAGTATTTT.

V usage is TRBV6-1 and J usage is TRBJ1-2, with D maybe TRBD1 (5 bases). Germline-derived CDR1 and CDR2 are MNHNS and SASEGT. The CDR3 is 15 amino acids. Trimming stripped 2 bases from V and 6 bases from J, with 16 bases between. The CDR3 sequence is CASSESRGRSHGYTF. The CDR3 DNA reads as TGTGCCAGCAGTGAATCAAGGGGCCGGTCCCATGGCTACACCTTC.

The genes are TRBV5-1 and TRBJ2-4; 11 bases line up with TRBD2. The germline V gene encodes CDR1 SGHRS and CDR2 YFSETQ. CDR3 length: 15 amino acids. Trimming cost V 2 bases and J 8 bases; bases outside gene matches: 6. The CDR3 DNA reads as TGCGCCAGCAGCTTCCTAGCGGGAGGAACGGACATTCAGTACTTC. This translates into CASSFLAGGTDIQYF.

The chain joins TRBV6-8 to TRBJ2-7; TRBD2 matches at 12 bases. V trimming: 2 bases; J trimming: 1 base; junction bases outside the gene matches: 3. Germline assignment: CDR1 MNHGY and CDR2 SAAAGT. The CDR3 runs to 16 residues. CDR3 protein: CASSYSTSGRSYEQYF. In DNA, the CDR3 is TGTGCCAGCAGTTACAGCACTAGCGGGAGGTCCTACGAGCAGTACTTC.

This CDR3 reads CASSLARGRRSSYNEQFF. The CDR3 nucleotides read TGTGCCAGCAGCTTAGCTCGAGGTCGGCGTAGCTCCTACAATGAGCAGTTCTTC. The V and J genes are TRBV7-8 and TRBJ2-1; D not resolved. Germline V gives CDR1 SGHVS, CDR2 FQNEAQ. This CDR3 has 18 amino acids. V dropped 0 bases and J dropped 0 bases, with 15 bases sitting between them.

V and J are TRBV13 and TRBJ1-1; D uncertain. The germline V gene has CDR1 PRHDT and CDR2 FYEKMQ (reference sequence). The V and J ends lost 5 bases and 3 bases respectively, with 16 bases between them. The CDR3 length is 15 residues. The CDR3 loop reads CASSLAESGYTEAFF. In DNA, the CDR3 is TGTGCCAGCAGCCTAGCCGAGTCGGGTTACACTGAAGCTTTCTTT.

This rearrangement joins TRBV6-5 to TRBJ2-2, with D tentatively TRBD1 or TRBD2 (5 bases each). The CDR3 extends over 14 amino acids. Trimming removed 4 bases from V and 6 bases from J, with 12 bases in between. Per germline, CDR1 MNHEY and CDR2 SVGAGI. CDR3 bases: TGTGCCAGCAGTTTTGAGAGGGGTGCCGGGGAGCTGTTTTTT. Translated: CASSFERGAGELFF.

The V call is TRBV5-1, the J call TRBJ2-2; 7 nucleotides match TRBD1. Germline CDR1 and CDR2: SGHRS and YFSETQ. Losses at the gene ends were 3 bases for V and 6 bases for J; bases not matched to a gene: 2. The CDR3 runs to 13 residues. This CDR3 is CASSSTGAGELFF. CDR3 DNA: TGCGCCAGCAGCTCCACAGGGGCCGGGGAGCTGTTTTTT.

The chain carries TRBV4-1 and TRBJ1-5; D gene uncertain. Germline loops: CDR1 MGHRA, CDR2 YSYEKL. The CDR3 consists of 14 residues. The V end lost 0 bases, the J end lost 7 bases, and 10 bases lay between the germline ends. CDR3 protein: CASSQDVLGQPQHF. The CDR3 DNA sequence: TGCGCCAGCAGCCAAGATGTCTTGGGGCAGCCCCAGCATTTT.

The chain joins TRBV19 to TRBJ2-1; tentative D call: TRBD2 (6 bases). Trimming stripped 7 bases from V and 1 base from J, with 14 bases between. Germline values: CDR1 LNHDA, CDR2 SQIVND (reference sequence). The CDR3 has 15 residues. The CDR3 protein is CASIPSGRSYNEQFF. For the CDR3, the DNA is TGTGCCAGTATCCCGAGCGGGCGTTCCTACAATGAGCAGTTCTTC.

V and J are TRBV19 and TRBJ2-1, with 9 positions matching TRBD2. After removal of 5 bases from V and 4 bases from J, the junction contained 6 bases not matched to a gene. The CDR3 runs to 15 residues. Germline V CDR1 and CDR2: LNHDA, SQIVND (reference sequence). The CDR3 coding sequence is TGTGCCAGTAGTGCCCGACTAGCGGCGTACAATGAGCAGTTCTTC. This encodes CASSARLAAYNEQFF.

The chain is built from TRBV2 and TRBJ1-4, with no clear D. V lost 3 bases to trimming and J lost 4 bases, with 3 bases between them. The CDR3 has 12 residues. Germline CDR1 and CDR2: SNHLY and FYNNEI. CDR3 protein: CASSEVNEKLFF. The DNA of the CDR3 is TGTGCCAGCAGTGAGGTTAATGAAAAACTGTTTTTT.

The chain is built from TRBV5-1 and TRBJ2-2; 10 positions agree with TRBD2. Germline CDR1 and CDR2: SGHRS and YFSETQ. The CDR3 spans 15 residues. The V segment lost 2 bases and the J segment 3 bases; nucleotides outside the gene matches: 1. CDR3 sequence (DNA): TGCGCCAGCAGCTTAGGACTAGCGGACACCGGGGAGCTGTTTTTT. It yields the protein CASSLGLADTGELFF.

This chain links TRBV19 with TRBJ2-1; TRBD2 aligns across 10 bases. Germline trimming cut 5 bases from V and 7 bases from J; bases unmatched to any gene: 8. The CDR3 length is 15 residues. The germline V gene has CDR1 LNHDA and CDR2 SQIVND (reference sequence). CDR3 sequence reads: CASSDLAGARNEQFF. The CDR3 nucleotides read TGTGCCAGTAGTGACCTAGCGGGAGCTCGAAATGAGCAGTTCTTC.

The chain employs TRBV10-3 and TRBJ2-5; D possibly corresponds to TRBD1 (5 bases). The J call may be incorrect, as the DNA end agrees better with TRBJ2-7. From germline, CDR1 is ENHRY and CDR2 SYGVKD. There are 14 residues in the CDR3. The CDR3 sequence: CAISDQGGIYEQYF. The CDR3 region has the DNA TGTGCCATCAGTGATCAGGGCGGCATCTACGAGCAGTACTTC.

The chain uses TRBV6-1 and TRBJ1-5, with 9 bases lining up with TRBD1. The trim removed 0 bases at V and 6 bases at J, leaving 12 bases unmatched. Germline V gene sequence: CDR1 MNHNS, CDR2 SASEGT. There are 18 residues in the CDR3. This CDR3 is CASSEAWGTGLTGQPQHF. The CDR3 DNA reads TGTGCCAGCAGTGAAGCTTGGGGGACAGGGCTTACGGGTCAGCCCCAGCATTTT.

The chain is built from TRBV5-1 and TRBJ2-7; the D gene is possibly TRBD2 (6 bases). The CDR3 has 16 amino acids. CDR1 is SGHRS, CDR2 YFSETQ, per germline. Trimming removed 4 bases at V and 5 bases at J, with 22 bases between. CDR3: CASSPPHQGGGDEQYF. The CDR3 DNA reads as TGCGCCAGCAGCCCACCGCACCAGGGTGGCGGGGACGAGCAGTACTTC.

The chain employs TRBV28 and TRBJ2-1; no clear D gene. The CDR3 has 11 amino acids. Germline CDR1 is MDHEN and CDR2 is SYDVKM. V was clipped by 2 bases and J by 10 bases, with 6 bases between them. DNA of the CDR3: TGTGCCAGCAGTTTAAACTACGAGCAGTTCTTC. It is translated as CASSLNYEQFF.

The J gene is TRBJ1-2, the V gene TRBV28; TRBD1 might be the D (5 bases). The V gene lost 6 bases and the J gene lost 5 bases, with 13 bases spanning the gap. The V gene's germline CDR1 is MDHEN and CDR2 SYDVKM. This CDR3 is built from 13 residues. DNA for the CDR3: TGTGCCAGCAGGTGGGACCGAGCTTATGGCTACACCTTC. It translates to CASRWDRAYGYTF.